The clone carrying this T cell receptor beta chain was observed at least ten times. Its antigen remains unidentified. CDR3 length: 14 residues. Germline CDR1 reads DFQATT; CDR2 reads SNEGSKA (reference sequence). The V gene lost 6 bases and the J gene lost 6 bases, with 18 bases spanning the gap. This sample was included in a study of tumor and adjacent non-tumor tissue in lung cancer. Study-wide results and limits: Normal lung showed higher cumulative top 100 clone frequency than tumor. Tumor TCR diversity, when higher, was linked to shorter survival.

A modified ARM-PCR protocol with three rounds of nested PCR amplified TCRbeta. TCRdb recomputed calls from the multiplex PCR reads with MiXCR, one row per CDR3 protein. The sample lists more than 85,000 distinct CDR3 sequences; roughly three fifths were seen once. The template was RNA from unsorted bulk tissue. This non-tumor lung sample came from over 3 cm beyond the tumor edge. This TCR came from a man aged 60 to 69 with non-small cell lung cancer. What was sequenced was distant non-tumor lung tissue. The V and J genes are TRBV20-1 and TRBJ2-1, with D maybe TRBD2 (6 bases). CDR3: CSASWGRTVNEQFF. The CDR3 nucleotides are TGCAGTGCGTCGTGGGGGAGGACCGTCAATGAGCAGTTCTTC.